This T cell receptor beta chain was captured by sequencing in a study of T cells expressing NK-cell markers. TCRdb re-called the 5' RACE reads; one entry per CDR3 protein, DNA not given. Here the sample table reports 400,000 or so distinct CDR3 sequences. This CDR3 has 15 amino acids. CDR1 MGHRA and CDR2 YSYEKL come from the germline V gene. The TCR was taken from a woman in her forties or fifties in good health. The rearrangement joins TRBV4-1 to TRBJ1-3. Sequencing was performed on blood T cells: a sorted CD56 or NKG2C T cell subset, CD4+ or CD8+ T cells, or bulk PBMC T cells (not recorded which). The CDR3 protein is CASSQAGEEGNTIYF.